This T cell receptor beta chain was captured by sequencing in a study of blood T cells in healthy people across ages. About this clonotype itself: Its antigen is unidentified.

V was pared by 4 bases and J by 4 bases, with 9 bases of the junction left unmatched. The CDR3 has 16 residues. Per the germline V gene, CDR1 is SGHTA and CDR2 is FQGTGA. A J-beta primer mix and a sample-barcoded 5' primer were used in a second PCR of about 6 to 12 cycles. MiXCR was run by TCRdb on the 5' RACE reads, yielding one entry per CDR3 protein. Among over 600,000 distinct CDR3 sequences, around three fifths were seen once, and the ten largest hold around a quarter. General study points: Correlation between TCR beta diversity and naive T cell percentage was strong.

The clonotype originates from a man aged 40-55 years in good health. V and J are TRBV7-3 and TRBJ1-1; 10 positions match TRBD1. The sequenced sample consisted of blood. The CDR3 is CASSSTIGTGVTEAFF. CDR3 DNA sequence: TGTGCCAGCAGCTCAACGATAGGGACAGGGGTCACTGAAGCTTTCTTT.